Listed here are 3 T cell receptor beta chains from one sample, sequenced in a study of molecular identifiers for immune sequencing clone quantification. TCRdb processed the PCR reads anew with MiXCR; each CDR3 protein has one entry. The sample yields approximately 500,000 distinct CDR3 sequences, over 20% seen once. Material: naive CD8+ T cells from blood, with Jurkat cell RNA spiked in. Subset noted: FACS-sorted CD8+CD4-CCR7+CD45RA+ naive T cells. The receptor source for this set is a human donor in good health. Some libraries in this study had Jurkat cell RNA spiked in.

This clonotype occurred many times. The J gene is TRBJ2-3, the V gene TRBV4-3, with TRBD1 identical over 10 bases. The germline V gene has CDR1 LGHNA and CDR2 YSLEER. V lost 1 base, J lost 7 bases, and 5 bases stayed unmatched. The CDR3 is made up of 15 amino acids. The chain's CDR3 is CASSQGGQGRYTQYF. In DNA form, the CDR3 reads TGCGCCAGCAGCCAAGGGGGACAGGGGCGTTATACGCAGTATTTT.

The sample holds many counts of this clonotype. The V call is TRBV6-1, the J call TRBJ1-4; unclear D gene. Germline V gene sequence: CDR1 MNHNS, CDR2 SASEGT. The CDR3 runs 15 residues. Trimming cost V 2 bases and J 10 bases, with 17 bases left between them. The CDR3, as DNA: TGTGCCAGCAGTGAACAGGACGGATTTCTTGGAAAACTGTTTTTT. Protein sequence: CASSEQDGFLGKLFF.

This clonotype was seen ten or more times. At one end, the junction sequence differs from germline, possibly due to a read error. The CDR3 spells CAWTWTGAGEQYF. The CDR3 DNA sequence: TGTGCTTGGACGTGGACAGGGGCCGGCGAGCAGTACTTC. V usage is TRBV30 and J usage is TRBJ2-7; 9 bases match TRBD1. Per the germline V gene, CDR1 is GTSNPN and CDR2 is SVGIG (reference sequence). The CDR3 is made up of 13 amino acids.